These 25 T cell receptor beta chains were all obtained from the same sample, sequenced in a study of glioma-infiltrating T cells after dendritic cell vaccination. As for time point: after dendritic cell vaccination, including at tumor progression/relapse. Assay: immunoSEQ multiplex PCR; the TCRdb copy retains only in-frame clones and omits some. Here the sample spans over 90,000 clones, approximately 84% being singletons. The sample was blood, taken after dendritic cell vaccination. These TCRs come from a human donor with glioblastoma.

The CDR3 nucleotides are TGCGCCAGCAGCCGGGCCAGCGGGACTCTCGGGTACAATGAGCAGTTCTTC. Protein product: CASSRASGTLGYNEQFF. The chain couples TRBV4-1 to TRBJ2-1; 7 nucleotides agree with TRBD2. Per germline, CDR1 MGHRA and CDR2 YSYEKL. The CDR3 has 17 residues. V shed 4 bases and J 4 bases; nucleotides not matched to a gene: 13.

The CDR3 loop reads CASKSPRYTEAFF. The CDR3, as DNA: TGTGCCAGTAAGAGTCCACGGTACACTGAAGCTTTCTTT. The chain couples TRBV19 to TRBJ1-1; D unclear. CDR1 is LNHDA and CDR2 is SQIVND in the germline V gene (reference sequence). Trimming left V 7 bases short and J 3 bases short, with 12 bases between. The CDR3 spans 13 residues. Full variable domain (missing parts from reference TRBV19 and TRBJ1-1): DGGITQSPKYLFRKEGQNVTLSCEQNLNHDAMYWYRQDPGQGLRLIYYSQIVNDFQKGDIAEGYSVSREKKESFPLTVTSAQKNPTAFYLCASKSPRYTEAFFGQGTRLTVV.

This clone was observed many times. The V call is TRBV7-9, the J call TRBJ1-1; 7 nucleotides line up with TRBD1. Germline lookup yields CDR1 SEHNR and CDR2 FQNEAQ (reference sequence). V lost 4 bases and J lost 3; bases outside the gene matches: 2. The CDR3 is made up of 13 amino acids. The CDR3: CASSSQGDTEAFF. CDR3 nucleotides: TGTGCCAGCAGCTCCCAGGGGGACACTGAAGCTTTCTTT.

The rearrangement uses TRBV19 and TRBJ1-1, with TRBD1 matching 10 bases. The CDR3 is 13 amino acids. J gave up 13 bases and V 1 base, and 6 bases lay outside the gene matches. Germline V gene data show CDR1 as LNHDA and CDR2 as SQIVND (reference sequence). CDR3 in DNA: TGTGCCAGTAGTATAGGGGACAGGGGTGAATATTTCTTT. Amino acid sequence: CASSIGDRGEYFF.

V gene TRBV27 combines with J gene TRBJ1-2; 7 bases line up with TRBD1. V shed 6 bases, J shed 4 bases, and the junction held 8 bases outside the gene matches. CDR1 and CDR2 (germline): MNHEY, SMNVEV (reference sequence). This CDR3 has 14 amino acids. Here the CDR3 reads CASRATGLVYGYTF. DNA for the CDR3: TGTGCCAGCAGAGCGACAGGGCTTGTCTATGGCTACACCTTC.

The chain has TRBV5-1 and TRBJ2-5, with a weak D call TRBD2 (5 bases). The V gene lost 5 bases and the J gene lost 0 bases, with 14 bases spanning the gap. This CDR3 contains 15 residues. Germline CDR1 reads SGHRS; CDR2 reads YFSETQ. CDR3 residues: CASRTGGLNQETQYF. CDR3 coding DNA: TGCGCCAGCAGAACGGGCGGGCTAAACCAAGAGACCCAGTACTTC.

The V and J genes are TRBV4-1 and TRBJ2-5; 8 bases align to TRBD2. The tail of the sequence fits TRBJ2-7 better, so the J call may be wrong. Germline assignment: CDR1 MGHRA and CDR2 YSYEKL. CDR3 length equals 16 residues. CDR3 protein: CASSRQETSVSYEQYF. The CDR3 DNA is TGCGCCAGCAGCCGTCAGGAGACTAGCGTATCCTACGAGCAGTACTTC.

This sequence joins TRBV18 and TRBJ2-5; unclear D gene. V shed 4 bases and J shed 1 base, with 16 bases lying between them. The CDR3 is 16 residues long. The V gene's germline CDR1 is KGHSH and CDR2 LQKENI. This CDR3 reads CASSRTRASSQETQYF. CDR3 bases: TGTGCCAGCTCACGTACCCGCGCATCTTCCCAAGAGACCCAGTACTTC.

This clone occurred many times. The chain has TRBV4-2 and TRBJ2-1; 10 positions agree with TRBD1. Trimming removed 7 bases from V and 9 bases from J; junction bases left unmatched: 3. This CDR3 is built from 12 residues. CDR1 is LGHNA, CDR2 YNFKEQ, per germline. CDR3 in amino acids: CASTWTGGEQFF. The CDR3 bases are TGTGCCAGCACCTGGACAGGGGGTGAGCAGTTCTTC.

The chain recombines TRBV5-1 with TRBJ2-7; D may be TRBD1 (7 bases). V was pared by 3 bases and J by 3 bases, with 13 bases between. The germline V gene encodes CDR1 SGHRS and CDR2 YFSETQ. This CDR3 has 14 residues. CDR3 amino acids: CASSYAGQNYEQYF. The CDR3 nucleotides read TGCGCCAGCAGCTATGCGGGACAGAACTACGAGCAGTACTTC.

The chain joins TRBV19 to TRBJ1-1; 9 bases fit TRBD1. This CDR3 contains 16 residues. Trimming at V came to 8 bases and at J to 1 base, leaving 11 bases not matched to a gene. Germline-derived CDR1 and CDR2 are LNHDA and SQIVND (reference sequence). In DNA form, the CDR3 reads TGTGCCAGTTCGATCACAGGGGGCCAGGGGAACACTGAAGCTTTCTTT. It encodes CASSITGGQGNTEAFF.

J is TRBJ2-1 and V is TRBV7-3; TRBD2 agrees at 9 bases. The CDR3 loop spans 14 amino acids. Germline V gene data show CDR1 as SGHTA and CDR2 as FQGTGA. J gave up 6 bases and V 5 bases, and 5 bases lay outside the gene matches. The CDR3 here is CASSIQAGGNEQFF. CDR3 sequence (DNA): TGTGCCAGCAGCATACAAGCGGGAGGCAATGAGCAGTTCTTC.

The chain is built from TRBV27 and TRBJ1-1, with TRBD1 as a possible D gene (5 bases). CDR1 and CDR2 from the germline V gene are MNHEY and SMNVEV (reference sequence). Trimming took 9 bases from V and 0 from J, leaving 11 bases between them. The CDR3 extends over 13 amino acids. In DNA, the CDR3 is TGTGCCAGTAAAAGACAGATGAACACTGAAGCTTTCTTT. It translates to CASKRQMNTEAFF.

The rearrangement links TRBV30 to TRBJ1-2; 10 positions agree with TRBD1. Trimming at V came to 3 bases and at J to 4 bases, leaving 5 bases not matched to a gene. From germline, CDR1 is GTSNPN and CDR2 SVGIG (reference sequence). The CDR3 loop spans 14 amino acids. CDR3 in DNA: TGTGCCTGGAGAACGACAGGGGGCTTCTATGGCTACACCTTC. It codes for CAWRTTGGFYGYTF.

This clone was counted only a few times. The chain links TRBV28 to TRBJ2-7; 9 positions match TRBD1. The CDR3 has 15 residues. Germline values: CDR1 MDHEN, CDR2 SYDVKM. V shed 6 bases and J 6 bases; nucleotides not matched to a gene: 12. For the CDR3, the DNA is TGTGCCAGCAGCCCTTTGGAGGACAGGGGAGGCGAGCAGTACTTC. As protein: CASSPLEDRGGEQYF.

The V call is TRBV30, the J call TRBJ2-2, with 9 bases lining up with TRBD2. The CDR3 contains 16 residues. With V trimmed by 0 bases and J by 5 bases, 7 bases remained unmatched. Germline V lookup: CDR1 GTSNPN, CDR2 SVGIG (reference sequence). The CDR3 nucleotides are TGTGCCTGGAGTGTAATTGCGGGGGGGCCGACCGGGGAGCTGTTTTTT. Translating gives CAWSVIAGGPTGELFF.

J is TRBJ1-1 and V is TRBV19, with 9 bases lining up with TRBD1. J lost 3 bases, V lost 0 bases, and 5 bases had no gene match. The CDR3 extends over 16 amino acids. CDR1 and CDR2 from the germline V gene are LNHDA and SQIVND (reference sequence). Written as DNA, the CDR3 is TGTGCCAGTAGTATAGACCGGGACAGGGTCGACACTGAAGCTTTCTTT. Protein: CASSIDRDRVDTEAFF.

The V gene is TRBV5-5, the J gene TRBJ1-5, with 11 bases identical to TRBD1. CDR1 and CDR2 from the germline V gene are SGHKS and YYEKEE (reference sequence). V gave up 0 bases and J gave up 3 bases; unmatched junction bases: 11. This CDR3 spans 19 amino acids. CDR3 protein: CASSLVVRTGGQVNQPQHF. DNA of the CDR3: TGTGCCAGCAGCTTGGTTGTGCGGACAGGGGGCCAGGTCAATCAGCCCCAGCATTTT.

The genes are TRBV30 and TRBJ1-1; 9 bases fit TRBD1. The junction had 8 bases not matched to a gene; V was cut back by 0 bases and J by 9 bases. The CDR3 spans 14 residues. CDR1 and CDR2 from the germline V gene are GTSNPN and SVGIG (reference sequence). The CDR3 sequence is CAWSVEDRGEKAFF. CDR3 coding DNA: TGTGCCTGGAGTGTTGAGGACAGGGGAGAAAAAGCTTTCTTT.

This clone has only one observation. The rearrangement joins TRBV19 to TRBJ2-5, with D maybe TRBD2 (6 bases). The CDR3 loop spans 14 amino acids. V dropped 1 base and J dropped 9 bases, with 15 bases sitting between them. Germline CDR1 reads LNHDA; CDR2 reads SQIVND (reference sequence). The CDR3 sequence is CASSIVGGRGAQYF. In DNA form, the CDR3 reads TGTGCCAGTAGTATAGTGGGGGGTCGTGGGGCCCAGTACTTC.

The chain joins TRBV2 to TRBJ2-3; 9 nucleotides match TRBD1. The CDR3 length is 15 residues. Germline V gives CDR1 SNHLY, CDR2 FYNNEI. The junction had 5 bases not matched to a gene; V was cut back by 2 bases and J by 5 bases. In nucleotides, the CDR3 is TGTGCCAGCAGTGAACCCGGACAGGGGAAAGATACGCAGTATTTT. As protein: CASSEPGQGKDTQYF. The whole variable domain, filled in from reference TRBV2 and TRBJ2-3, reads EPEVTQTPSHQVTQMGQEVILRCVPISNHLYFYWYRQILGQKVEFLVSFYNNEISEKSEIFDDQFSVERPDGSNFTLKIRSTKLEDSAMYFCASSEPGQGKDTQYFGPGTRLTVL.

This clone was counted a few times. DNA of the CDR3: TGTGCCACCAGCAGAGATCCGAGGTTCGACACTGAAGCTTTCTTT. This translates into CATSRDPRFDTEAFF. The chain links TRBV15 to TRBJ1-1; D remains unclear. Trimming shortened V by 0 bases and J by 3 bases, and 11 bases separated the two germline ends. Germline CDR1 reads LNHNV; CDR2 reads YYDKDF (reference sequence). CDR3 length: 15 amino acids. The entire variable domain, with the rest obtained from reference TRBV15 and TRBJ1-1, is as follows: DAMVIQNPRYQVTQFGKPVTLSCSQTLNHNVMYWYQQKSSQAPKLLFHYYDKDFNNEADTPDNFQSRRPNTSFCFLDIRSPGLGDTAMYLCATSRDPRFDTEAFFGQGTRLTVV.

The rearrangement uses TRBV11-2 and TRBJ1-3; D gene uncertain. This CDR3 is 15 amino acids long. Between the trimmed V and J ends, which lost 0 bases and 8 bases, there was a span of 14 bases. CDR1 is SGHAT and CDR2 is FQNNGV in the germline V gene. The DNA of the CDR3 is TGTGCCAGCAGCTTAGATGGATTTTTCGGGGACACCATATATTTT. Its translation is CASSLDGFFGDTIYF.

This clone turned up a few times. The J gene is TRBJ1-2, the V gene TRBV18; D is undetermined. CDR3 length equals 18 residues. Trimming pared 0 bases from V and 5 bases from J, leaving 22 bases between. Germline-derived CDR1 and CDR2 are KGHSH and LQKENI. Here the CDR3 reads CASSPPVLVGLGVYGYTF. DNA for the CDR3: TGTGCCAGCTCACCACCGGTACTGGTAGGACTCGGCGTTTATGGCTACACCTTC.

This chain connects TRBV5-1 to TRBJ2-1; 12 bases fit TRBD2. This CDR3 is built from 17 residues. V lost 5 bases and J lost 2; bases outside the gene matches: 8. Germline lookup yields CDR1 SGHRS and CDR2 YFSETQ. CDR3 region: CASSVIRTSGAYNEQFF. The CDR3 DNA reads TGCGCCAGCAGTGTAATCCGGACTAGCGGGGCCTACAATGAGCAGTTCTTC.